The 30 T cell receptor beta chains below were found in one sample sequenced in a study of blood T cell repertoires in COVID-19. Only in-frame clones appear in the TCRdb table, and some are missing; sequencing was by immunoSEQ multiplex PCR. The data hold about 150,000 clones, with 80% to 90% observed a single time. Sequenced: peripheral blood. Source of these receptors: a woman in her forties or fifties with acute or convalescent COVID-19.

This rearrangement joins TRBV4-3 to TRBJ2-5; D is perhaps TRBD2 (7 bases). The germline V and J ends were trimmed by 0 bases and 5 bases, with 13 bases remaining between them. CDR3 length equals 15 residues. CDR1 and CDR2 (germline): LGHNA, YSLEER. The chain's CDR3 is CASSQDPGGWETQYF. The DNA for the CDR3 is TGCGCCAGCAGCCAAGATCCGGGGGGCTGGGAGACCCAGTACTTC.

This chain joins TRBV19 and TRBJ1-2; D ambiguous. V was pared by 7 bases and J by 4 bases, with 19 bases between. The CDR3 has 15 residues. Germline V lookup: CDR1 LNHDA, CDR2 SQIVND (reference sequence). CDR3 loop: CASTFTRPDFYGYTF. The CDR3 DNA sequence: TGTGCCAGTACCTTCACAAGGCCGGACTTCTATGGCTACACCTTC. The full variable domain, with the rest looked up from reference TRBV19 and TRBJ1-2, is DGGITQSPKYLFRKEGQNVTLSCEQNLNHDAMYWYRQDPGQGLRLIYYSQIVNDFQKGDIAEGYSVSREKKESFPLTVTSAQKNPTAFYLCASTFTRPDFYGYTFGSGTRLTVV.

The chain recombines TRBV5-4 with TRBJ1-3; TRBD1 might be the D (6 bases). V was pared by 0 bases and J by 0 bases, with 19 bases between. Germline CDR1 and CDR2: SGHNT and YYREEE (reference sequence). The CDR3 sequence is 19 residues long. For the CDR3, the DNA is TGTGCCAGCAGCTTGGGCCAGGGACAATCCCCTCTCTCTGGAAACACCATATATTTT. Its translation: CASSLGQGQSPLSGNTIYF.

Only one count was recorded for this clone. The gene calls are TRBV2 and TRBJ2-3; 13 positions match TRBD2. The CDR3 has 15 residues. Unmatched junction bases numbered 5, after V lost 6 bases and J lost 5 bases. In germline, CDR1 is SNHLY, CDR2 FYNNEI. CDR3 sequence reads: CASSLLAGGIDTQYF. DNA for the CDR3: TGTGCCAGCAGCTTACTAGCGGGAGGGATAGATACGCAGTATTTT. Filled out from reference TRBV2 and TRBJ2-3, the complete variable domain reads EPEVTQTPSHQVTQMGQEVILRCVPISNHLYFYWYRQILGQKVEFLVSFYNNEISEKSEIFDDQFSVERPDGSNFTLKIRSTKLEDSAMYFCASSLLAGGIDTQYFGPGTRLTVL.

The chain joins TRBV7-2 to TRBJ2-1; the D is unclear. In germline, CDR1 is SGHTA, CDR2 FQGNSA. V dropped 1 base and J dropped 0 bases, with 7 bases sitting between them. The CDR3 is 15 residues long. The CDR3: CASSLGLVSYNEQFF. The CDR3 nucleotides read TGTGCCAGCAGCTTAGGGCTCGTCTCCTACAATGAGCAGTTCTTC.

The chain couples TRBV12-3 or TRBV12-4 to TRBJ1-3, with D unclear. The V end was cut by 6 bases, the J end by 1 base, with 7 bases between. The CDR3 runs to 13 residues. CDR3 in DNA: TGTGCCAGCAGGAGTCATTCTGGAAACACCATATATTTT. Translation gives CASRSHSGNTIYF.

As DNA, the CDR3 is TGTGCCATCAAGGAGGGAACTAATGAAAAACTGTTTTTT. Its protein product is CAIKEGTNEKLFF. J is TRBJ1-4 and V is TRBV10-3, with no clear D. CDR3 length: 13 residues. Germline CDR1 is ENHRY and CDR2 is SYGVKD. Trimming pared 7 bases from V and 1 base from J, leaving 7 bases between.

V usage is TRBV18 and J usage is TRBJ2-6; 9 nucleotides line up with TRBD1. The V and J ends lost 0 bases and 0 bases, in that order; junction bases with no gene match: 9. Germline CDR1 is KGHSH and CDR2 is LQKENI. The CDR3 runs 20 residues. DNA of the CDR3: TGTGCCAGCTCACCACCGGTCACAGGGGGCTACCTCTCTGGGGCCAACGTCCTGACTTTC. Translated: CASSPPVTGGYLSGANVLTF.

The DNA for the CDR3 is TGTGCCAGCAGCACGCCGGGTCGCACAGATACGCAGTATTTT. Residues: CASSTPGRTDTQYF. V and J are TRBV7-2 and TRBJ2-3; D gene ambiguous. There are 14 residues in the CDR3. CDR1 SGHTA and CDR2 FQGNSA come from the germline V gene. The V gene lost 5 bases and the J gene lost 1 base, with 10 bases spanning the gap.

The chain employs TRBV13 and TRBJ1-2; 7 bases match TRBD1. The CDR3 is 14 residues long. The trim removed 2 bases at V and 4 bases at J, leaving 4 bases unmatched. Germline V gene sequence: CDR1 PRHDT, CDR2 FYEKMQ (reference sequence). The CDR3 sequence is CASSLQGGGYGYTF. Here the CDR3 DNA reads TGTGCCAGCAGCTTACAAGGGGGCGGCTATGGCTACACCTTC.

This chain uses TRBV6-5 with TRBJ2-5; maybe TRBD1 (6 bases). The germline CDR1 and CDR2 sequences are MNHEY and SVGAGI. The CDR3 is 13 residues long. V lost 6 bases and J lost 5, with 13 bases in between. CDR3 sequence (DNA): TGTGCCAGCAGAAGACCAGGGGTGGAGACCCAGTACTTC. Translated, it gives CASRRPGVETQYF.

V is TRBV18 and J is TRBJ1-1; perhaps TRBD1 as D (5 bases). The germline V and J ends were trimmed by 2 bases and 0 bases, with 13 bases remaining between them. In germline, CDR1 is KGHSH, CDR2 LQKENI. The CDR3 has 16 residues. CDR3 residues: CASSPFGDRMNTEAFF. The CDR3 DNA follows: TGTGCCAGCTCACCATTTGGAGACAGAATGAACACTGAAGCTTTCTTT.

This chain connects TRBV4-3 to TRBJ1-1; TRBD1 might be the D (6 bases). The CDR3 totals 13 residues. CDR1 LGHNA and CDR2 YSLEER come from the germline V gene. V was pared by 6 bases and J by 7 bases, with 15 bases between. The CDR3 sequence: CASSLDRYGEAFF. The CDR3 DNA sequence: TGCGCCAGCAGTCTAGACAGGTACGGTGAAGCTTTCTTT.

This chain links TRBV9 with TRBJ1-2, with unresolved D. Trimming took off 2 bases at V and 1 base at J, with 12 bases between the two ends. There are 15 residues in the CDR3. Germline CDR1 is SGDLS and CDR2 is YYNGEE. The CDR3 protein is CASSVAPVDNYGYTF. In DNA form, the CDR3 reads TGTGCCAGCAGCGTTGCACCGGTAGATAACTATGGCTACACCTTC.

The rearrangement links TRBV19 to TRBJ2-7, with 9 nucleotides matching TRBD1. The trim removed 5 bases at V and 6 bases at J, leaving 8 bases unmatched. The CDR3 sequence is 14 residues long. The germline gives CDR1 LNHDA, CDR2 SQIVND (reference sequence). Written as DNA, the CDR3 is TGTGCCAGTAGTGCGACAGGGGGTTTGATCGAGCAGTACTTC. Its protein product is CASSATGGLIEQYF.

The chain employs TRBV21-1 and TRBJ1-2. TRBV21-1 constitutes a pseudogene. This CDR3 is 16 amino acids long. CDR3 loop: CASSKKAGTSNYGYTF. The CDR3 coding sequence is TGTGCCAGCAGCAAGAAGGCAGGGACTTCTAACTATGGCTACACCTTC.

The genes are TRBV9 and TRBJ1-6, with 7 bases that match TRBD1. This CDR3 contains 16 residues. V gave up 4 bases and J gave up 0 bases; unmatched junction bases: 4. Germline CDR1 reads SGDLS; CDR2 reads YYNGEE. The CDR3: CASSSNRGSYNSPLHF. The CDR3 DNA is TGTGCCAGCAGCTCAAACAGGGGCTCCTATAATTCACCCCTCCACTTT.

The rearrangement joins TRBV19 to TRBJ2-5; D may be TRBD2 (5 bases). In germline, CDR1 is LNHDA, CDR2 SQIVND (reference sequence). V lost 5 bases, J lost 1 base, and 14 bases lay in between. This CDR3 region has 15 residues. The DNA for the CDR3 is TGTGCCAGTAGTCTGGACTTGGCAGTCCAAGAGACCCAGTACTTC. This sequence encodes CASSLDLAVQETQYF.

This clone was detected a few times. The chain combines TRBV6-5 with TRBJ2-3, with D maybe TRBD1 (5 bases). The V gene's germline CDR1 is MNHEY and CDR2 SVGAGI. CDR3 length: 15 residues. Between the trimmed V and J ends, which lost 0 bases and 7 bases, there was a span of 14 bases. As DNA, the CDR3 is TGTGCCAGCAGTTACTCAGGCCAGGGCTTGAATACGCAGTATTTT. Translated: CASSYSGQGLNTQYF.

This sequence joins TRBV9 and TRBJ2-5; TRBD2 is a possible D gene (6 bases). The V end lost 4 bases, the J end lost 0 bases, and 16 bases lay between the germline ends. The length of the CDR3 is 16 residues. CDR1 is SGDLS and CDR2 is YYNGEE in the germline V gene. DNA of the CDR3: TGTGCCAGCAGCCCTACATCTGGGACTCACCAAGAGACCCAGTACTTC. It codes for CASSPTSGTHQETQYF.

CDR3 in amino acids: CASSLVASGSKELFF. CDR3 nucleotide sequence: TGCGCCAGCAGCTTGGTCGCTAGCGGGAGCAAGGAGCTGTTTTTT. The chain combines TRBV5-1 with TRBJ2-2, with 10 bases lining up with TRBD2. V was pared by 0 bases and J by 10 bases, with 6 bases of the junction left unmatched. The CDR3 consists of 15 residues. Germline CDR1 SGHRS, CDR2 YFSETQ.

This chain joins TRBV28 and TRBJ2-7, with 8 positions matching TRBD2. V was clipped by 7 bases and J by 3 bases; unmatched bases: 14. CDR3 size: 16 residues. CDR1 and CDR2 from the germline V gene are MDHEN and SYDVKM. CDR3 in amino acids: CASTPGGGRSYYEQYF. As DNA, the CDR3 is TGTGCCAGCACCCCCGGGGGGGGCAGATCCTACTACGAGCAGTACTTC.

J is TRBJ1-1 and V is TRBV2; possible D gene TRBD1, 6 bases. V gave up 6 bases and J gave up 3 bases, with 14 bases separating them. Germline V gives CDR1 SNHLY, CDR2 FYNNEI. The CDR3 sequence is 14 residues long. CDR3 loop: CASRDHYRDTEAFF. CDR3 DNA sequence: TGTGCCAGCAGGGACCACTACAGGGACACTGAAGCTTTCTTT.

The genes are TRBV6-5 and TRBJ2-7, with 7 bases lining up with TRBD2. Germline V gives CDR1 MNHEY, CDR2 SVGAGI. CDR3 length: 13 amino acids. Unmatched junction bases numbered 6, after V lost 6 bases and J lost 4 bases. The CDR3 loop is CASSRTAGYEQYF. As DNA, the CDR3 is TGTGCCAGCAGCCGCACAGCGGGGTACGAGCAGTACTTC.

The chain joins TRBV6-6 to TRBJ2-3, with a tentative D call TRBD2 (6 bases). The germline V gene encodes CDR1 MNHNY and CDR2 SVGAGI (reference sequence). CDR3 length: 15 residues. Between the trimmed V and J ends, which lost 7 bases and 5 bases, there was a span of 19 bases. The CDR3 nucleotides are TGTGCCAGCATCCACTGGGCGGGGAAGGGAGATACGCAGTATTTT. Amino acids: CASIHWAGKGDTQYF.

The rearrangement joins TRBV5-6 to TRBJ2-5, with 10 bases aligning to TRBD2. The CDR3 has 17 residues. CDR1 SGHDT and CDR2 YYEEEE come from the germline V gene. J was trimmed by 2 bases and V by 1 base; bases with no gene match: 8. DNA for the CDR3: TGTGCCAGCAGCTTGCGTAGCGGGGGGCTCCTGCAAGAGACCCAGTACTTC. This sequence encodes CASSLRSGGLLQETQYF.

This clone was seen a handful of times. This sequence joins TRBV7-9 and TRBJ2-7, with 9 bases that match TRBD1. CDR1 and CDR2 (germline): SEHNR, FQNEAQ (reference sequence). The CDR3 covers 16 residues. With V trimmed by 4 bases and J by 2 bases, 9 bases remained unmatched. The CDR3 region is CASSWHPGQGPYEQYF. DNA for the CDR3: TGTGCCAGCAGCTGGCATCCGGGACAGGGACCCTACGAGCAGTACTTC.

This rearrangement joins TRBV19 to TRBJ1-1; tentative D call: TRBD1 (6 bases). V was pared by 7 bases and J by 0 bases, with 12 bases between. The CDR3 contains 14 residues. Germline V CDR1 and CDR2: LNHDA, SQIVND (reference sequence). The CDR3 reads CASTRDRLNTEAFF. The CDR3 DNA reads TGTGCCAGTACCAGAGACAGGCTGAACACTGAAGCTTTCTTT.

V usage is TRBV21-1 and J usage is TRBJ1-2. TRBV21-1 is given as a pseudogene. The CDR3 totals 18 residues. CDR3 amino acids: CASSNKRYTGRTNYGYTF. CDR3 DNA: TGTGCCAGCAGCAACAAACGCTATACGGGTAGGACTAACTATGGCTACACCTTC.

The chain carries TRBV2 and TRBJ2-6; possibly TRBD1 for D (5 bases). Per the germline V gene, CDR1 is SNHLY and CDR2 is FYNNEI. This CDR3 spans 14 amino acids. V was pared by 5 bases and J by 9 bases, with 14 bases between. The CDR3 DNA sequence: TGTGCCAGCAGTCAAATAAGGGGTATCAACGTCCTGACTTTC. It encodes CASSQIRGINVLTF. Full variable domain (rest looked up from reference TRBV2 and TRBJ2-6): EPEVTQTPSHQVTQMGQEVILRCVPISNHLYFYWYRQILGQKVEFLVSFYNNEISEKSEIFDDQFSVERPDGSNFTLKIRSTKLEDSAMYFCASSQIRGINVLTFGAGSRLTVL.